This T cell receptor (beta chain) was sequenced for a study of Ad26.COV2.S vaccination and SARS-CoV-2 variants. With regard to this clone: No antigen is known for it.

Study observations and caveats: It was reported that spike-specific CD8+ and CD4+ T cell responses were substantially broad after vaccination. Spike-specific TCR breadth was greater in vaccine than placebo recipients.

Here immunoSEQ multiplex PCR was the method, and the copy in TCRdb shows in-frame clones only, minus some. The sample holds some 190,000 clones, roughly 85% seen once. The ends were cut back, 10 bases at V and 8 bases at J, with 17 bases in the middle. This CDR3 region has 12 residues. The germline gives CDR1 SGHDN, CDR2 FVKESK. The sequence was collected from a human donor who had recovered from COVID-19. The V and J genes are TRBV14 and TRBJ1-2; a weak D match, TRBD1 (5 bases). The sequencing used peripheral blood, collected after recovery from COVID-19. This CDR3 is CATGRGARGYTF. The CDR3 DNA follows: TGTGCCACCGGAAGAGGGGCTCGGGGCTACACCTTC.